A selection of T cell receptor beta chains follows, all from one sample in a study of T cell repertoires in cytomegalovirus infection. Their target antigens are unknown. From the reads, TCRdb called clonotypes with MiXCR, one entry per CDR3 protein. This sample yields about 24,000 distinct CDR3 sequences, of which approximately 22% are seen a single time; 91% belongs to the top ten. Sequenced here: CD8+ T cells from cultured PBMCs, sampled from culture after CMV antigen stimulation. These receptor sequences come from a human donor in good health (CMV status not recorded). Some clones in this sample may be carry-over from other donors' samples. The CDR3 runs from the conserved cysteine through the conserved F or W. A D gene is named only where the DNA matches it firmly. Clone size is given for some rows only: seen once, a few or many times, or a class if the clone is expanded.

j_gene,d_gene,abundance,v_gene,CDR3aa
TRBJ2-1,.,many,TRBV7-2,CASSQTQGHNEQFF
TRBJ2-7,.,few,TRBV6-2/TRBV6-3,CASTEIGWTFATYEQYF
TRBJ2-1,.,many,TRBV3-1,CASSQGRGSRNEQFF
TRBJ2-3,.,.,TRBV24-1,CATSDSSGGWTDTQYF
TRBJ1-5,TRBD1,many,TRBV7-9,CASSPLDRGGNQPQHF
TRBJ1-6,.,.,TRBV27,CASSSGNYNSPLHF
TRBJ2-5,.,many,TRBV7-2,CASSLGASLETQYF
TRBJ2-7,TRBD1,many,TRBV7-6,CASSLGQGGYEQYF
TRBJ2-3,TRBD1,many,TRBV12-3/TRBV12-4,CASSLGTGDTDTQYF
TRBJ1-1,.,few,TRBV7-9,CALVLGNTEAFF
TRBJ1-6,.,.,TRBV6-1,CASRDGTNSPLHF
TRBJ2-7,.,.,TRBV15,CATSRDNSGAQGEQYF
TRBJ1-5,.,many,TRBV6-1,CASSEEDGPQPQHF
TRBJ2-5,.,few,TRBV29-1,CSVEDSPRALMGQYF